The 11 T cell receptor beta chains below come from one sample, sequenced in a study of blood T cells in healthy people across ages. For the second PCR, which ran for about 6 to 12 cycles, a sample-barcoded 5' primer and a J-beta primer mix were used. In TCRdb, the 5' RACE reads were re-called with MiXCR into one record per CDR3 protein. The sample consists of 1.5 million to 2 million distinct CDR3 sequences, roughly 27% of them appearing once. Sequenced input: blood. These TCRs come from a woman aged 25 to 39 in good health.

This clonotype has a handful of counts. This chain joins TRBV7-2 and TRBJ2-7; TRBD2 matches 7 bases. Germline V CDR1 and CDR2: SGHTA, FQGNSA. The CDR3 covers 15 residues. With 8 bases clipped from V and 4 bases from J, the junction kept 14 bases outside the gene matches. CDR3 nucleotides: TGTGCCAGCTCACCGGGGGGTGCGGTAGAGTACGAGCAGTACTTC. Residues: CASSPGGAVEYEQYF.

On this clonotype: A much bigger clone sits one base away, suggesting this may be a read error. The V gene is TRBV29-1, the J gene TRBJ2-1; 8 bases are a match to TRBD2. The J call is uncertain, as TRBJ2-7 better fits the DNA end. The CDR3 totals 16 residues. The germline gives CDR1 SQVTM, CDR2 ANQGSEA. CDR3 bases: TGCAGCGTGCCCCCGTCGGCGGGGGGCCCCTACAATGAGCAGTACTTC. Translating it yields CSVPPSAGGPYNEQYF.

The V gene is TRBV3-1, the J gene TRBJ1-2, with D possibly matching TRBD1 (5 bases). The germline CDR1 and CDR2 sequences are LGHDT and YNNKEL (reference sequence). Trimming removed 3 bases from V and 7 bases from J, with 12 bases in between. CDR3 size: 13 residues. CDR3 bases: TGTGCCAGCAGCCATCAGGGCACAAGTGGCTACACCTTC. It yields the protein CASSHQGTSGYTF.

This clonotype was seen a handful of times. This chain connects TRBV7-3 to TRBJ2-3; D may be TRBD1 (6 bases). Trimming took off 5 bases at V and 3 bases at J, with 12 bases between the two ends. The CDR3 contains 14 residues. CDR1 is SGHTA, CDR2 FQGTGA, per germline. The CDR3 DNA follows: TGTGCCAGCAGCCAACACAGGGTAACAGATACGCAGTATTTT. This encodes CASSQHRVTDTQYF.

This chain links TRBV6-6 with TRBJ2-1; possible D gene TRBD1, 6 bases. Germline assignment: CDR1 MNHNY and CDR2 SVGAGI (reference sequence). Trimming left V 6 bases short and J 9 bases short, with 21 bases between. The CDR3 totals 15 residues. The DNA of the CDR3 is TGTGCCAGCAGAAAAACCGGGACATCAGTGGGTGAGCAGTTCTTC. It specifies CASRKTGTSVGEQFF.

This clonotype was counted only a few times. The rearrangement links TRBV28 to TRBJ2-5; 9 nucleotides line up with TRBD2. V lost 6 bases and J lost 1; bases outside the gene matches: 9. The CDR3 loop spans 16 amino acids. Germline V gene data show CDR1 as MDHEN and CDR2 as SYDVKM. CDR3 in amino acids: CASSAASGAVQETQYF. In DNA form, the CDR3 reads TGTGCCAGCAGCGCCGCTAGCGGGGCGGTCCAAGAGACCCAGTACTTC. Filled out from reference TRBV28 and TRBJ2-5, the complete variable domain reads DVKVTQSSRYLVKRTGEKVFLECVQDMDHENMFWYRQDPGLGLRLIYFSYDVKMKEKGDIPEGYSVSREKKERFSLILESASTNQTSMYLCASSAASGAVQETQYFGPGTRLLVL.

This clonotype was observed a handful of times. The V call is TRBV28, the J call TRBJ2-3; 9 positions agree with TRBD2. This CDR3 region has 20 residues. The ends lost 6 bases at V and 2 bases at J; junction bases unmatched: 21. The germline gives CDR1 MDHEN, CDR2 SYDVKM. The DNA for the CDR3 is TGTGCCAGCAGGTCTGTCCCGGGCCTTCAAGCGGGGGGCAACACAGATACGCAGTATTTT. Amino acids: CASRSVPGLQAGGNTDTQYF.

The genes are TRBV7-6 and TRBJ2-5, with 8 bases matching TRBD1. After removal of 5 bases from V and 11 bases from J, the junction contained 19 bases not matched to a gene. Germline V CDR1 and CDR2: SGHVS, FNYEAQ. The CDR3 has 16 residues. The CDR3 loop reads CASSLITGTGIDEQYF. DNA of the CDR3: TGTGCCAGCAGCCTTATCACCGGGACAGGAATTGATGAGCAGTACTTC.

The gene calls are TRBV19 and TRBJ2-6, with 10 bases identical to TRBD1. CDR1 LNHDA and CDR2 SQIVND come from the germline V gene (reference sequence). CDR3 size: 16 residues. V shed 8 bases, J shed 2 bases, and the junction held 6 bases outside the gene matches. Here the CDR3 reads CASQGQGITGANVLTF. DNA for the CDR3: TGTGCCAGTCAGGGACAGGGGATAACTGGGGCCAACGTCCTGACTTTC. The entire variable domain, with the rest obtained from reference TRBV19 and TRBJ2-6, is as follows: DGGITQSPKYLFRKEGQNVTLSCEQNLNHDAMYWYRQDPGQGLRLIYYSQIVNDFQKGDIAEGYSVSREKKESFPLTVTSAQKNPTAFYLCASQGQGITGANVLTFGAGSRLTVL.

This chain uses TRBV7-9 with TRBJ2-7, with D perhaps matching TRBD2 (5 bases). There are 14 residues in the CDR3. V was shortened by 7 bases and J by 0 bases, with 13 bases between the two germline ends. CDR1 is SEHNR and CDR2 is FQNEAQ in the germline V gene (reference sequence). This CDR3 is CASTGSGSSYEQYF. The CDR3 DNA reads TGTGCCAGCACGGGGTCGGGTAGCTCCTACGAGCAGTACTTC. The whole variable domain, remainder taken from reference TRBV7-9 and TRBJ2-7, is DTGVSQNPRHKITKRGQNVTFRCDPISEHNRLYWYRQTLGQGPEFLTYFQNEAQLEKSRLLSDRFSAERPKGSFSTLEIQRTEQGDSAMYLCASTGSGSSYEQYFGPGTRLTVT.

This clonotype was seen ten or more times. V gene TRBV18 combines with J gene TRBJ2-1; the D gene is possibly TRBD2 (6 bases). The CDR3 has 13 residues. CDR1 and CDR2 from the germline V gene are KGHSH and LQKENI. V lost 3 bases to trimming and J lost 3 bases, with 6 bases between them. As DNA, the CDR3 is TGTGCCAGCTCACCGGACTACTACAATGAGCAGTTCTTC. This encodes CASSPDYYNEQFF. Complete variable domain (other parts from reference TRBV18 and TRBJ2-1): NAGVMQNPRHLVRRRGQEARLRCSPMKGHSHVYWYRQLPEEGLKFMVYLQKENIIDESGMPKERFSAEFPKEGPSILRIQQVVRGDSAAYFCASSPDYYNEQFFGPGTRLTVL.